This T cell receptor beta chain stems from a study of vaccination and CD4 T cells after COVID-19. Study results and caveats: Researchers report that 304 of 307 vaccine-specific clones in convalescent patients proved spike mono-reactive.

Points on this clonotype: Its antigen is not identified.

In germline, CDR1 is LNHDA, CDR2 SQIVND (reference sequence). This CDR3 has 16 amino acids. V shed 0 bases and J shed 5 bases, with 16 bases lying between them. Documented treatment: roughly 10-day PBMC culture with coronavirus spike peptide pools or control peptides (ViraFEST assay). Peptide pools at roughly 11 ug/ml, together with approximately 9.6 IU/ml IL-2, were added to cultures of about 2 million PBMCs per well. Sequencing of DNA taken from cultured CD4+ T cells relied on the Oncomine TCR Beta short-read assay. A single record per CDR3 protein comes from TCRdb applying MiXCR to the PCR reads. The table records 9,000 to 15,000 distinct CDR3 sequences, roughly 58% of them present only once.

The sample comprised CD4+ T cells from blood, cultured in vitro. The rearrangement uses TRBV19 and TRBJ1-2; D is ambiguous. The receptor comes from a human donor who had recovered from COVID-19. The CDR3, as DNA: TGTGCCAGTAGTATAGATGGGGAATCGGTTTTGTATGGCTACACCTTC. Translated, it gives CASSIDGESVLYGYTF.